Listed here are 22 T cell receptor beta chains from one sample, sequenced in a study of beta chain features in type 1 diabetes. No cognate antigen is known for these TCRs. Sequenced material consisted of expressed TCRB transcripts (all of the isolated RNA was reverse transcribed). Measured with immunoSEQ multiplex PCR; TCRdb has only the in-frame clones, and not every one. The top ten clones hold more than 0.075% of a sample with about 230,000 clones, around 15% of them seen once. Study observations and caveats: A moderate, significant TCRB CDR3 shortening appeared in type 1 diabetes across four CD4+ subsets.

The sample comprised naive CD4+ T cells from blood. Source of these receptors: a man aged 30 to 45 with type 1 diabetes.

V usage is TRBV9 and J usage is TRBJ2-7; the D gene is possibly TRBD1 (6 bases). CDR3 length equals 14 residues. The V gene lost 3 bases and the J gene lost 3 bases, with 13 bases spanning the gap. Germline V lookup: CDR1 SGDLS, CDR2 YYNGEE. The CDR3: CASSGGQGGYEQYF. DNA of the CDR3: TGTGCCAGCAGCGGGGGACAAGGAGGCTACGAGCAGTACTTC. The full variable domain, completed using reference TRBV9 and TRBJ2-7, is DSGVTQTPKHLITATGQRVTLRCSPRSGDLSVYWYQQSLDQGLQFLIQYYNGEERAKGNILERFSAQQFPDLHSELNLSSLELGDSALYFCASSGGQGGYEQYFGPGTRLTVT.

The genes are TRBV2 and TRBJ2-1; 12 nucleotides align to TRBD2. This CDR3 comprises 16 residues. V dropped 5 bases and J dropped 0; count of bases not matched to a gene: 2. Looked up from germline, CDR1 is SNHLY and CDR2 is FYNNEI. In nucleotides, the CDR3 is TGTGCCAGCAGTCTAGCGGGAGGGCGCTCCTACAATGAGCAGTTCTTC. Translating it yields CASSLAGGRSYNEQFF.

CDR3 sequence: CASSLTDSSLNEQFF. The CDR3 DNA reads as TGCGCCAGCAGCTTGACGGATTCCTCCCTGAATGAGCAGTTCTTC. The genes are TRBV5-1 and TRBJ2-1; D is uncertain. Trimming removed 1 base at V and 7 bases at J, with 15 bases between. Germline V lookup: CDR1 SGHRS, CDR2 YFSETQ. This CDR3 spans 15 amino acids.

Worth noting for this clone: One end of the junction fails to match germline, which may point to a read error. The chain employs TRBV29-1 and TRBJ2-1; possibly TRBD1 for D (5 bases). This CDR3 comprises 10 residues. The germline V gene encodes CDR1 SQVTM and CDR2 ANQGSEA. The CDR3 spells CSVFRDSHIF. CDR3 DNA sequence: TGCAGCGTGTTCAGGGATTCTCATATCTTC.

This clone appeared a few times. The rearrangement joins TRBV28 to TRBJ2-1; TRBD2 is a possible D gene (6 bases). This CDR3 has 12 residues. In germline, CDR1 is MDHEN, CDR2 SYDVKM. V was clipped by 3 bases and J by 10 bases, with 10 bases between them. In DNA form, the CDR3 reads TGTGCCAGCAGTTTGACTAGTCAAGAGCAGTTCTTC. Translating it yields CASSLTSQEQFF.

This clone was recorded a few times. This sequence joins TRBV29-1 and TRBJ2-5, with D perhaps TRBD2 (5 bases). The CDR3 covers 12 residues. The germline V gene encodes CDR1 SQVTM and CDR2 ANQGSEA. Trimming removed 4 bases from V and 5 bases from J, with 11 bases in between. The CDR3 is CSVASGRETQYF. The CDR3 DNA is TGCAGCGTTGCTTCGGGAAGGGAGACCCAGTACTTC.

This chain links TRBV29-1 with TRBJ2-5, with D unresolved. Trimming removed 3 bases from V and 2 bases from J, with 7 bases in between. This CDR3 comprises 12 residues. Germline V gene data show CDR1 as SQVTM and CDR2 as ANQGSEA. CDR3 sequence (DNA): TGCAGCGTTGATGGGGATCAAGAGACCCAGTACTTC. Translation gives CSVDGDQETQYF.

The table lists this clone with a few counts. V and J are TRBV20-1 and TRBJ2-7, with D unclear. Per germline, CDR1 DFQATT and CDR2 SNEGSKA (reference sequence). V lost 3 bases and J 3 bases, leaving 6 bases between the germline ends. The CDR3 extends over 11 amino acids. Here the CDR3 reads CSASGNYEQYF. CDR3 DNA sequence: TGCAGTGCTAGCGGTAACTACGAGCAGTACTTC.

The V and J genes are TRBV6-6 and TRBJ2-3; a possible D gene is TRBD2 (5 bases). Per germline, CDR1 MNHNY and CDR2 SVGAGI (reference sequence). V lost 8 bases and J 4 bases, leaving 19 bases between the germline ends. The CDR3 extends over 15 amino acids. Here the CDR3 reads CASYPRTAGADTQYF. DNA for the CDR3: TGTGCCAGCTATCCCCGAACGGCGGGCGCAGATACGCAGTATTTT.

This rearrangement joins TRBV14 to TRBJ2-5; 13 bases align to TRBD2. Looked up from germline, CDR1 is SGHDN and CDR2 is FVKESK. This CDR3 has 17 residues. Losses at the gene ends were 1 base for V and 1 base for J; bases not matched to a gene: 3. CDR3 nucleotides: TGTGCCAGCAGCCAAGTCGGACTAGCGGGAGTCCAAGAGACCCAGTACTTC. It is translated as CASSQVGLAGVQETQYF.

The rearrangement links TRBV28 to TRBJ2-1, with unresolved D. The CDR3 contains 12 residues. Germline loops: CDR1 MDHEN, CDR2 SYDVKM. Between the trimmed V and J ends, which lost 10 bases and 4 bases, there was a span of 11 bases. CDR3 DNA: TGTGCCATCCGAGACGGGTACAATGAGCAGTTCTTC. It is translated as CAIRDGYNEQFF.

The chain is built from TRBV7-8 and TRBJ2-1; the match to TRBD2 covers 11 bases. V shed 6 bases and J 4 bases; nucleotides not matched to a gene: 20. The CDR3 loop spans 20 amino acids. Germline V gene lookup returns CDR1 SGHVS and CDR2 FQNEAQ. The CDR3 bases are TGTGCCAGCAGTACTTCTCACTCTAGCGGGAGGCTGGTAGGATACAATGAGCAGTTCTTC. Protein product: CASSTSHSSGRLVGYNEQFF.

This clone has just a few counts. The rearrangement links TRBV7-9 to TRBJ2-7; D possibly corresponds to TRBD2 (6 bases). The CDR3 totals 15 residues. Trimming took 4 bases from V and 2 from J, leaving 15 bases between them. The germline V gene has CDR1 SEHNR and CDR2 FQNEAQ (reference sequence). The CDR3 nucleotides read TGTGCCAGCAGCTCGGGGGTAGCGACTACCTACGAGCAGTACTTC. Translation: CASSSGVATTYEQYF.

The chain carries TRBV11-1 and TRBJ2-2; D ambiguous. Germline V gene data show CDR1 as SGHAT and CDR2 as FQDESV (reference sequence). The CDR3 extends over 13 amino acids. Trimming cost V 7 bases and J 4 bases, with 10 bases left between them. As DNA, the CDR3 is TGTGCCAGCACCTCAGAGTTCACCGGGGAGCTGTTTTTT. This gives the protein CASTSEFTGELFF.

This clone was counted a few times. This sequence joins TRBV5-4 and TRBJ2-4; 9 bases line up with TRBD2. Trimming cost V 4 bases and J 0 bases; bases outside gene matches: 8. The CDR3 runs to 17 residues. Germline V gives CDR1 SGHNT, CDR2 YYREEE (reference sequence). The CDR3 protein is CASSAGTSRLAKNIQYF. The CDR3 region has the DNA TGTGCCAGCAGCGCCGGGACTAGCCGCTTAGCCAAAAACATTCAGTACTTC. Supplemented by reference TRBV5-4 and TRBJ2-4, the full variable domain reads ETGVTQSPTHLIKTRGQQVTLRCSSQSGHNTVSWYQQALGQGPQFIFQYYREEENGRGNFPPRFSGLQFPNYSSELNVNALELDDSALYLCASSAGTSRLAKNIQYFGAGTRLSVL.

The chain carries TRBV6-5 and TRBJ2-2; D call uncertain. Trimming took off 0 bases at V and 1 base at J, with 6 bases between the two ends. The CDR3 spans 15 residues. Germline CDR1 reads MNHEY; CDR2 reads SVGAGI. CDR3 bases: TGTGCCAGCAGTTACTCGACCAGGAACACCGGGGAGCTGTTTTTT. Protein: CASSYSTRNTGELFF.

This clone was seen more than once but under ten times. The CDR3 DNA follows: TGTGCCAGCAGTGAAGCGGGGTACGGATGGGGCTACGAGCAGTACTTC. As protein: CASSEAGYGWGYEQYF. V and J are TRBV6-1 and TRBJ2-7; D is ambiguous. Germline V gene lookup returns CDR1 MNHNS and CDR2 SASEGT. Trimming removed 0 bases from V and 3 bases from J, with 15 bases in between. This CDR3 spans 16 amino acids.

V is TRBV27 and J is TRBJ2-4; D unclear. The germline V and J ends were trimmed by 4 bases and 0 bases, with 7 bases remaining between them. CDR1 is MNHEY, CDR2 SMNVEV, per germline (reference sequence). This CDR3 spans 14 amino acids. The CDR3, as DNA: TGTGCCAGCAGTTCGTCTATAGCCAAAAACATTCAGTACTTC. Its protein product is CASSSSIAKNIQYF.

Points on this clone: Other DNA variants within this sample encode the same CDR3. The gene calls are TRBV7-2 and TRBJ2-1, with unresolved D. The CDR3 contains 13 residues. CDR1 and CDR2 (germline): SGHTA, FQGNSA. V was pared by 1 base and J by 4 bases, with 5 bases between. In DNA, the CDR3 is TGTGCCAGCAGCTTAGGCGCGTACAATGAGCAGTTCTTC. It encodes CASSLGAYNEQFF.

J is TRBJ2-1 and V is TRBV4-3; D uncertain. This CDR3 has 12 amino acids. Germline V gene sequence: CDR1 LGHNA, CDR2 YSLEER. V lost 0 bases to trimming and J lost 13 bases, with 10 bases between them. The CDR3 DNA sequence: TGCGCCAGCAGCCAAGATCTTGCGAAACAGTTCTTC. As protein: CASSQDLAKQFF.

The chain employs TRBV7-2 and TRBJ1-2; D unclear. The length of the CDR3 is 11 residues. Germline V gene data show CDR1 as SGHTA and CDR2 as FQGNSA. Deletions cut 2 bases from V and 5 bases from J, with 3 bases between. The CDR3 nucleotides are TGTGCCAGCAGCTTACAGTATGGCTACACCTTC. Translated, it gives CASSLQYGYTF.

V gene TRBV30 combines with J gene TRBJ2-3; no definite D call. Trimming took off 3 bases at V and 5 bases at J, with 18 bases between the two ends. There are 15 residues in the CDR3. CDR1 and CDR2 (germline): GTSNPN, SVGIG (reference sequence). The CDR3 nucleotides read TGTGCCTGGAGCGTCCAGCCCGACCCGGGAGATACGCAGTATTTT. Its protein product is CAWSVQPDPGDTQYF.